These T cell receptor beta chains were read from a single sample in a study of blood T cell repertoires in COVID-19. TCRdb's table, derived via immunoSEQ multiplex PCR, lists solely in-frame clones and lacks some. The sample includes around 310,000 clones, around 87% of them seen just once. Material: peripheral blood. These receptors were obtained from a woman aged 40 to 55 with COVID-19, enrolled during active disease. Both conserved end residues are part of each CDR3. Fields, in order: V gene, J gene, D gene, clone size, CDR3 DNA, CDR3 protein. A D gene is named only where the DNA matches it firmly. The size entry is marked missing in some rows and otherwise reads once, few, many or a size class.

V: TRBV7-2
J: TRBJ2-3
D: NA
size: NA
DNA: TGTGCCAGCAGCTTAGGTTTAATGTTTGGACAGCCCACAGATACGCAGTATTTT
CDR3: CASSLGLMFGQPTDTQYF

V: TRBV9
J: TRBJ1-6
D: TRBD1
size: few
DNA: TGTGCCAGCAGCCTAAAAAAGGGGGCAGGGGACTCACCCCTCCACTTT
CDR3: CASSLKKGAGDSPLHF

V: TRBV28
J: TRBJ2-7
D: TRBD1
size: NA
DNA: TGTGCCAGCAGTTTACTCGGGACAGACGAGCAGTACTTC
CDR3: CASSLLGTDEQYF

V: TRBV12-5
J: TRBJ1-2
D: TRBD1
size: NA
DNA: TGTGCTAGTGGTCAGAGGACAGGTGGGGGATATGGCTACACCTTC
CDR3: CASGQRTGGGYGYTF

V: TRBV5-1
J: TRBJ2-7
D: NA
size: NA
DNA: TGCGCCAGCAGCTGGGGGGGGGCGCGGTCCACCTACGAGCAGTACTTC
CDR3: CASSWGGARSTYEQYF

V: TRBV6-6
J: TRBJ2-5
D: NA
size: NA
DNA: TGTGCCAGCAGTCCCTCGGCAGGTAAAGAGACCCAGTACTTC
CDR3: CASSPSAGKETQYF

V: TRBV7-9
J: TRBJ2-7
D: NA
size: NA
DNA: TGTGCCAGCGCCTACGGGTTCGGTTCCTACGAGCAGTACTTC
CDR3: CASAYGFGSYEQYF

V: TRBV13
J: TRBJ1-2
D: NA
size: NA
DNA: TGTGCCAGCAGCTTAACCAGGGAAGAATACTATGGCTACACCTTC
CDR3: CASSLTREEYYGYTF

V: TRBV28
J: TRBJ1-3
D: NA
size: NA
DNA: TGTGCCAGCAGGGATTTTGTGGACAGCAGCTCTGGAAACACCATATATTTT
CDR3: CASRDFVDSSSGNTIYF

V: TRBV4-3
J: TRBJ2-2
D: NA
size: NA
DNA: TGCGCCAGCAGCCAAGGATTGATGAGGGGGGGCGGCGGGGAGCTGTTTTTT
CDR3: CASSQGLMRGGGGELFF

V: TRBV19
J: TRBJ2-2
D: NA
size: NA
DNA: TGTGCCAGTAGTACCAACAGGAGGAACACCGGGGAGCTGTTTTTT
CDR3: CASSTNRRNTGELFF

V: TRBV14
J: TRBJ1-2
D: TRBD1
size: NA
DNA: TGTGCCAGCAGCCCCTGGACAGGTCCTAACTATGGCTACACCTTC
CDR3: CASSPWTGPNYGYTF

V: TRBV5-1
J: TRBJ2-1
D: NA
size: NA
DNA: TGCGCCAGCAGCTTGGAGGTAGCTACATACAATGAGCAGTTCTTC
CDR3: CASSLEVATYNEQFF

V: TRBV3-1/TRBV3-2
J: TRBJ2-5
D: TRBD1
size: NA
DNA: TGTGCCAGCAGCCGGAGATGGCAGGGGGCTGTCCAAGAGACCCAGTACTTC
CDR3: CASSRRWQGAVQETQYF

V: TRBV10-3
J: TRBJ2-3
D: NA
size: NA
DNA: TGTGCCATCAGTACCCAGGGTATCTCAGATACGCAGTATTTT
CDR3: CAISTQGISDTQYF

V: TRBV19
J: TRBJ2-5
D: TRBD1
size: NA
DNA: TGTGCCAGTAGTATGGTAACAGGGGGCAGGGAGACCCAGTACTTC
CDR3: CASSMVTGGRETQYF

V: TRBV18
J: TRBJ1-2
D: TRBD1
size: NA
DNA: TGTGCCAGCTCGCGAGGACAGGGGGCTTCGACGCAAACCTTC
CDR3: CASSRGQGASTQTF

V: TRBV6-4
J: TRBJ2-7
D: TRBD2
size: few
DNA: TGTGCCAGCAGTGACTCGGCCAGCGGGAGGTTGGGCGAGCAGTACTTC
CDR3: CASSDSASGRLGEQYF

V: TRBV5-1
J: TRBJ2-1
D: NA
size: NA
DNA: TGCGCCAGCAGCCAGGGGTCCTACAATGAGCAGTTCTTC
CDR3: CASSQGSYNEQFF

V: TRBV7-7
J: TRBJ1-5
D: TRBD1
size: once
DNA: TGTGCTAGCAGACCTGGGACAGGGTTTGATCAGCCCCAGCATTTT
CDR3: CASRPGTGFDQPQHF

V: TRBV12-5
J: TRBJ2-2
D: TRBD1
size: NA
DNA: TGTGCTAGTGGCTCAGCCGGGACAGATAAGAACACCGGGGAGCTGTTTTTT
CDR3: CASGSAGTDKNTGELFF

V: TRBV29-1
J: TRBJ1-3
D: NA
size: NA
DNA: TGCAGCGTGCGGGACGGAGGAAACACCATATATTTT
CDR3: CSVRDGGNTIYF

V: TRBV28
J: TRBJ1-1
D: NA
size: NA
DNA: TGTGCCAGCAGTCCCAGAGGGGGTGGGAACACTGAAGCTTTCTTT
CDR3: CASSPRGGGNTEAFF

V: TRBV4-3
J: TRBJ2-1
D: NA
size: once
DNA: TGCGCCAGCAGCCAAGGAATAGGAGCGTTCAATGAGCAGTTCTTC
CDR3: CASSQGIGAFNEQFF

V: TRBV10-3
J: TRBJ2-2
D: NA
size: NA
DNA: TGTGCCATCGAACAGGGCGCCGGGGAGCTGTTTTTT
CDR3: CAIEQGAGELFF

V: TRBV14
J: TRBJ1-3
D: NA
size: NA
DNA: TGTGCCAGCAGCCAGGGACAACTCTCTGGAAACACCATATATTTT
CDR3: CASSQGQLSGNTIYF

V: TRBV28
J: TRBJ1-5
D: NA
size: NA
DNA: TGTGCCAGCACCACCTGGGGGGATTTGAAGCCCCAGCATTTT
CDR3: CASTTWGDLKPQHF

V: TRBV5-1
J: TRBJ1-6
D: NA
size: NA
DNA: TGCGCCAGCAGCTTGAGTCAGGGGTTAAGTTCACCCCTCCACTTT
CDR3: CASSLSQGLSSPLHF

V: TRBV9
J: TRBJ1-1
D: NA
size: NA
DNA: TGTGCCAGCAGCCCAGGGGAGGGGCTAGCTGAAGCTTTCTTT
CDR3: CASSPGEGLAEAFF

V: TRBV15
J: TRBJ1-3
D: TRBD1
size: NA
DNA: TGTGCCACCAGCAGAGAGAGGACAGGCCCCTCGGTTGGAAACACCATATATTTT
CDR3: CATSRERTGPSVGNTIYF

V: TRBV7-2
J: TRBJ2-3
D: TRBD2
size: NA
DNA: TGTGCCAGCAGCCCGAGACTAGCGGACGGCACAGATACGCAGTATTTT
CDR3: CASSPRLADGTDTQYF

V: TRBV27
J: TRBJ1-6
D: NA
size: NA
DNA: TGTGCCAGCGCCTACGGGGATTCACCCCTCCACTTT
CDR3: CASAYGDSPLHF

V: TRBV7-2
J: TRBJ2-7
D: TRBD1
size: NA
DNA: TGTGCCAGCAGCTTAGTACAGGGGTCGGTAGAGCAGTACTTC
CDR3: CASSLVQGSVEQYF

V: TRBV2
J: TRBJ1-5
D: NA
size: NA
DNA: TGTGCCAGCGGCAGACAGGGCAATCAGCCCCAGCATTTT
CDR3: CASGRQGNQPQHF

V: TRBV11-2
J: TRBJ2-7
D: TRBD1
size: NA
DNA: TGTGCCAGCAGCTCCACTACCGGGACAGGAGCCTACGAGCAGTACTTC
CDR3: CASSSTTGTGAYEQYF

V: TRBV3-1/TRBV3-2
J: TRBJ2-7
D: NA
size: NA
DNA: TGTGCCAGCAGCCCGATTAGGACACAACCTTCCTACGAGCAGTACTTC
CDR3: CASSPIRTQPSYEQYF

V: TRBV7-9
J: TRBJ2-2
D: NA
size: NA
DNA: TGTGCCAGCAGCCAAGACTCCGGGAAGGCCGGGGAGCTGTTTTTT
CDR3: CASSQDSGKAGELFF

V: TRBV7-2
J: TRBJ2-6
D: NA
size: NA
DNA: TGTGCCAGCAGCTTATACGGGGGTCAAACCTCTGGGGCCAACGTCCTGACTTTC
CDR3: CASSLYGGQTSGANVLTF

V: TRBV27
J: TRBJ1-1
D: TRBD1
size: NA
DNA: TGTGCCAGCAGTTCAGGGAACAGGGGAGAAGCTTTCTTT
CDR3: CASSSGNRGEAFF

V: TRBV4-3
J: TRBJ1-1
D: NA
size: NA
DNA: TGCGCCAGCAGCCAAGAAGGCCCCGGAGGCGAGAACACTGAAGCTTTCTTT
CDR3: CASSQEGPGGENTEAFF

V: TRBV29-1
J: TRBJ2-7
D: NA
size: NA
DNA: TGCAGCGTTGACGCGCGGTGCATGGCCTACGAGCAGTACTTC
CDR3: CSVDARCMAYEQYF

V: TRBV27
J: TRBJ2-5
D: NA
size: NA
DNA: TGTGCCAGCAGGATCAGGGTAGGGGAGACCCAGTACTTC
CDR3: CASRIRVGETQYF

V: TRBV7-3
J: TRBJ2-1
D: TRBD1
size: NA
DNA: TGTGCCAGCAGCGCGACAGGGGGCGGGCAGTTCTTC
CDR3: CASSATGGGQFF

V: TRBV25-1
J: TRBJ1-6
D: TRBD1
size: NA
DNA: TGTGCCAGCAGTGGGAGACAGGGGAAGGGTTCACCCCTCCACTTT
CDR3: CASSGRQGKGSPLHF

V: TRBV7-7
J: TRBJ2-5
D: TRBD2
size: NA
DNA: TGTGCTAGCAGCTTAGCGACTAGCGGGGGGCTGAACCAAGAGACCCAGTACTTC
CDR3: CASSLATSGGLNQETQYF

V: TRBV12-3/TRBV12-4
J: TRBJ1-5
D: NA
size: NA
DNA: TGTGCCAGCAGTACGGGGGGGCATCAGCCCCAGCATTTT
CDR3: CASSTGGHQPQHF

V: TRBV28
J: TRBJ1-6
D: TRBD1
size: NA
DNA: TGTGCCAGCAGTTCAAGAACAGGGGCTGGCTCACCCCTCCACTTT
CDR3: CASSSRTGAGSPLHF

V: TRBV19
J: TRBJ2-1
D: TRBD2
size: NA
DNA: TGTGCCAGTAGTATTTGGCTAGCGGGGGTGAGCTCCTACAATGAGCAGTTCTTC
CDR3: CASSIWLAGVSSYNEQFF

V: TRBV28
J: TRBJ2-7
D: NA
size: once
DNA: TGTGCCAGCAGTTTAGCGGCGGGCGAGCAGTACTTC
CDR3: CASSLAAGEQYF

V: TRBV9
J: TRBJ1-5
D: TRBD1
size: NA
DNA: TGTGCCAGCAGCGCCGGGGCAGGGGGCGAGAATCAGCCCCAGCATTTT
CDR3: CASSAGAGGENQPQHF

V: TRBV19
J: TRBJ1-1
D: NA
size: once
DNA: TGTGCCAGTAGTACTCGGGGCACTGAAGCTTTCTTT
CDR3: CASSTRGTEAFF

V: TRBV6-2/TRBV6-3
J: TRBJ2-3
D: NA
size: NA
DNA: TGTGCCAGCAGCCTCTTATACCGTCCCTCACAGGGGACTGGGACAGATACGCAGTATTTT
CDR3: CASSLLYRPSQGTGTDTQYF

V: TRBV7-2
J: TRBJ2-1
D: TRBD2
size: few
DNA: TGTGCCAGTAATGCCCAGCGGGGGGGCCTCAATGAGCAGTTCTTC
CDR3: CASNAQRGGLNEQFF

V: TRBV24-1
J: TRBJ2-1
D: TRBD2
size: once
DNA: TGTGCCACCAGCGGGGGGGCCTACAATGAGCAGTTCTTC
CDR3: CATSGGAYNEQFF

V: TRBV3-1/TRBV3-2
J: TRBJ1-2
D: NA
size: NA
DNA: TGTGCCAGCAGCTTATTTGGACAGACTAACTATGGCTACACCTTC
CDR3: CASSLFGQTNYGYTF

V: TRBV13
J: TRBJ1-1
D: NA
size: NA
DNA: TGTGCCAGCAGCCCGACCCCAGGGACTGAAGCTTTCTTT
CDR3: CASSPTPGTEAFF